The rows below give T cell receptor beta chains drawn from one sample of a study of CD8+CD57+ T cells in acquired aplastic anemia. TCRdb processed the reads anew with MiXCR; each CDR3 protein has one entry. The top ten clones hold approximately 32% of a sample with about 110,000 distinct CDR3 sequences, under 60% of them seen once. The sequenced material came from sorted CD4+, CD8+, or CD8+CD57+ T cells (not recorded which) from PBMCs. Receptor source: a human donor in good health, serving as a control. CDR3s include the opening cysteine and the closing phenylalanine or tryptophan. Fields, in order: D gene, V gene, clone size, J gene, CDR3 protein, CDR3 DNA. A D gene is named only where the DNA matches it firmly. Only part of the rows carry a size: once, few, many, or a class if the clone is expanded.

>TRBD2|TRBV20-1|.|TRBJ2-3
CSARLGGTSTDTQYF
TGCAGTGCTAGACTCGGGGGGACCAGCACAGATACGCAGTATTTT
>.|TRBV4-3|many|TRBJ2-1
CASSQGTELSYNEQFF
TGCGCCAGCAGCCAAGGGACTGAACTTTCCTACAATGAGCAGTTCTTC
>.|TRBV7-9|many|TRBJ2-5
CASSLGGRQETQYF
TGTGCCAGCAGCTTAGGGGGGCGGCAAGAGACCCAGTACTTC
>.|TRBV7-9|.|TRBJ1-2
CASSLAGATHGYTF
TGTGCCAGCAGCTTAGCTGGCGCCACCCATGGCTACACCTTC
>.|TRBV4-2|.|TRBJ1-2
CASSSIFPDGYTF
TGTGCCAGCAGCTCGATTTTCCCCGATGGCTACACCTTC
>.|TRBV5-1|.|TRBJ2-7
CASSLDGGESEQYF
TGCGCCAGCAGCTTGGACGGGGGAGAATCCGAGCAGTACTTC
>.|TRBV19|.|TRBJ1-1
CASSPSGGEAFF
TGTGCCAGTAGTCCGTCCGGAGGGGAAGCTTTCTTT
>.|TRBV12-3/TRBV12-4|many|TRBJ2-1
CASTGSSYNEQFF
TGTGCCAGCACGGGGAGCTCCTACAATGAGCAGTTCTTC
>.|TRBV6-2/TRBV6-3|many|TRBJ2-1
CASSYVLDGHNEQFF
TGTGCCAGCAGTTACGTACTAGACGGCCACAATGAGCAGTTCTTC
>.|TRBV5-1|many|TRBJ2-1
CASSFPGGNEQFF
TGCGCCAGCAGCTTCCCAGGCGGCAATGAGCAGTTCTTC
>TRBD2|TRBV2|.|TRBJ2-7
CASRASGLYEQYF
TGTGCCAGCAGGGCTAGCGGGCTTTACGAGCAGTACTTC
>.|TRBV15|.|TRBJ1-5
CAASSFSFTGQPQHF
TGTGCCGCCAGCAGTTTCTCCTTTACTGGGCAGCCCCAGCATTTT
>.|TRBV10-3|once|TRBJ1-2
CAINVPNYGYTF
TGTGCCATCAACGTGCCCAACTATGGCTACACCTTC
>TRBD2|TRBV15|.|TRBJ2-7
CATSLNSGPYEQYF
TGTGCCACCAGCTTAAATAGCGGGCCCTACGAGCAGTACTTC
>TRBD2|TRBV9|many|TRBJ2-3
CASSVYRGGDTDTQYF
TGTGCCAGCAGCGTATATCGCGGGGGGGACACAGATACGCAGTATTTT
>TRBD2|TRBV10-3|.|TRBJ2-1
CAISESTSGGDLEQFF
TGTGCCATCAGTGAATCGACTAGCGGGGGGGATCTTGAGCAGTTCTTC
>.|TRBV29-1|.|TRBJ2-7
CSVELDGTYEQYF
TGCAGCGTCGAATTGGACGGGACCTACGAGCAGTACTTC
>TRBD1|TRBV5-4|.|TRBJ1-4
CASSLDRVYEKLFF
TGTGCCAGCAGCCTCGACAGGGTATATGAAAAACTGTTTTTT
>.|TRBV19|once|TRBJ1-6
CASSIHPLGNSPLHF
TGTGCCAGTAGTATACACCCCCTGGGGAATTCACCCCTCCACTTT
>.|TRBV12-3/TRBV12-4|few|TRBJ1-4
CASSPGDGPTNEKLFF
TGTGCCAGCAGTCCCGGGGACGGACCAACTAATGAAAAACTGTTTTTT
>TRBD1|TRBV7-2|many|TRBJ2-7
CASSLVSTGGDEQYF
TGTGCCAGCAGCTTAGTGTCCACAGGGGGCGACGAGCAGTACTTC
>.|TRBV20-1|.|TRBJ2-7
CSADGPGPYEQYF
TGCAGTGCCGACGGACCGGGCCCTTACGAGCAGTACTTC
>.|TRBV24-1|few|TRBJ1-2
CATSTGGNYGYTF
TGTGCCACCAGTACCGGGGGCAACTATGGCTACACCTTC
>.|TRBV7-7|few|TRBJ1-1
CASSLTQGYTVAFF
TGTGCTAGCAGCCTAACACAGGGTTACACTGTAGCTTTCTTT
>TRBD1|TRBV5-1|many|TRBJ1-1
CASSLVGTVNTEAFF
TGCGCCAGCAGCTTAGTTGGGACAGTAAACACTGAAGCTTTCTTT
>TRBD1|TRBV30|.|TRBJ2-3
CAQQTGASTDTQYF
TGTGCCCAACAGACAGGGGCTAGCACAGATACGCAGTATTTT
>.|TRBV2|medium-sized|TRBJ2-7
CASVPASSYEQYF
TGTGCCAGCGTACCCGCGTCGTCCTACGAGCAGTACTTC
>TRBD1|TRBV7-6|.|TRBJ2-5
CASSLRTGEGSQYF
TGTGCCAGCAGTTTGCGGACAGGGGAGGGATCCCAGTACTTC
>.|TRBV5-1|.|TRBJ1-2
CASSLPLEGINYGYTF
TGCGCCAGCAGCTTACCCTTGGAGGGGATCAACTATGGCTACACCTTC
>.|TRBV2|many|TRBJ2-7
CASPGLQRSYEQYF
TGTGCCAGCCCAGGGCTACAGAGGTCCTACGAGCAGTACTTC
>.|TRBV7-9|few|TRBJ1-1
CASSPNSAEAFF
TGTGCCAGCAGCCCGAATTCAGCTGAAGCTTTCTTT
>.|TRBV24-1|.|TRBJ1-5
CATSDAPGQPQHF
TGTGCCACCAGTGATGCCCCGGGGCAGCCCCAGCATTTT
>TRBD1|TRBV9|many|TRBJ2-7
CASSAGQNNEQYF
TGTGCCAGCAGCGCGGGACAGAACAACGAGCAGTACTTC
>TRBD1|TRBV7-8|.|TRBJ2-2
CASSHTGTGGHTGELFF
TGTGCCAGCAGCCACACCGGGACAGGGGGCCACACCGGGGAGCTGTTTTTT
>.|TRBV25-1|many|TRBJ2-5
CASSDGQEGLETQYF
TGTGCCAGCAGTGACGGACAGGAGGGGCTCGAGACCCAGTACTTC
>.|TRBV6-1|.|TRBJ2-5
CASSEALRGAQYF
TGTGCCAGCAGTGAAGCGCTTCGAGGTGCCCAGTACTTC
>TRBD1|TRBV15|.|TRBJ1-2
CATSRGTGQGYTF
TGTGCCACCAGCAGAGGGACAGGGCAGGGCTACACCTTC
>TRBD2|TRBV9|.|TRBJ2-1
CASTRLAGSSYNEQFF
TGTGCCAGCACCCGACTAGCGGGGAGCTCCTACAATGAGCAGTTCTTC
>.|TRBV5-1|many|TRBJ1-2
CASNPNSGYGYTF
TGCGCCAGCAACCCTAACAGCGGGTATGGCTACACCTTC
>.|TRBV28|.|TRBJ1-1
CASTQEGPEAFF
TGTGCCAGCACGCAGGAGGGCCCTGAAGCTTTCTTT
>.|TRBV6-2/TRBV6-3|many|TRBJ2-5
CASSGTNQETQYF
TGTGCCAGCAGTGGGACAAACCAAGAGACCCAGTACTTC
>TRBD1|TRBV6-5|many|TRBJ2-6
CASSNQGAGANVLTF
TGTGCCAGCAGTAACCAGGGGGCTGGGGCCAACGTCCTGACTTTC
>TRBD1|TRBV6-1|.|TRBJ2-7
CASSESGTGLVEQYF
TGTGCCAGCAGTGAATCCGGGACAGGGCTTGTGGAGCAGTACTTC
>.|TRBV11-2|many|TRBJ1-1
CASSLETAMNTEAFF
TGTGCCAGCAGCTTAGAAACAGCGATGAACACTGAAGCTTTCTTT
>TRBD1|TRBV27|many|TRBJ2-5
CASSRGQAAEIWTQYF
TGTGCCAGCAGTAGAGGACAGGCGGCCGAAATTTGGACCCAGTACTTC
>TRBD1|TRBV9|few|TRBJ2-3
CASSVGTGGPTDTQYF
TGTGCCAGCAGCGTAGGGACAGGGGGCCCCACAGATACGCAGTATTTT